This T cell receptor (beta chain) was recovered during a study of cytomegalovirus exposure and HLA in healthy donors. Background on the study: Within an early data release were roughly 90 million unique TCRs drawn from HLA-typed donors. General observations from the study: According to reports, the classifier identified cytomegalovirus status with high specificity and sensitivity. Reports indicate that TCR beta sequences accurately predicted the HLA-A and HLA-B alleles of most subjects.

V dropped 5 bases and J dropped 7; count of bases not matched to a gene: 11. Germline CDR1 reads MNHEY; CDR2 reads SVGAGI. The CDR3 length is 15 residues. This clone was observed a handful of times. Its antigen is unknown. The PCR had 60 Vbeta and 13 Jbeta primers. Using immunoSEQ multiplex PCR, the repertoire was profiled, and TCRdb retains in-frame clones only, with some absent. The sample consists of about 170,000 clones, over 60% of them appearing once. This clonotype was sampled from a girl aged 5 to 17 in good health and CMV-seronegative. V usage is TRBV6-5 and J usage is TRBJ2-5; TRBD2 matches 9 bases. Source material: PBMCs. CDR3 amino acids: CASSPVRGGGGTQYF. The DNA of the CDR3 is TGTGCCAGCAGTCCCGTTCGCGGGGGGGGCGGGACCCAGTACTTC.